A selection of T cell receptor beta chains follows, all from one sample in a study of cytomegalovirus exposure and HLA in healthy donors. Sequenced by immunoSEQ multiplex PCR; TCRdb stores in-frame clones only, minus some. The sample lists some 56,000 clones, just under 85% occurring once. The sequenced sample consisted of PBMCs. The origin of the receptors is a man aged 50 to 59 in good health and CMV-seronegative. Both conserved end residues are part of each CDR3. Fields, in order: J gene, D gene, clone size, V gene, CDR3 protein, CDR3 DNA. The D gene is left open where the match is weak. The size field is filled for only some rows; it gives once, few, many or a size class.

J: TRBJ1-5
D: -
size: -
V: TRBV6-1
CDR3: CASSGRVSGSGNQPQHF
DNA: TGTGCCAGCAGTGGAAGGGTATCAGGGTCGGGCAATCAGCCCCAGCATTTT

J: TRBJ2-7
D: -
size: -
V: TRBV5-4
CDR3: CASSAGQISYEQYF
DNA: TGTGCCAGCAGCGCTGGACAAATTTCCTACGAGCAGTACTTC

J: TRBJ2-7
D: -
size: -
V: TRBV28
CDR3: CASSIYRDEQYF
DNA: TGTGCCAGCAGTATATACAGGGACGAGCAGTACTTC

J: TRBJ1-4
D: -
size: -
V: TRBV5-1
CDR3: CASSPGGSTNEKLFF
DNA: TGCGCCAGCAGCCCCGGGGGGTCAACTAATGAAAAACTGTTTTTT

J: TRBJ1-1
D: -
size: -
V: TRBV6-4
CDR3: CASSARTDTEAFF
DNA: TGTGCCAGCAGTGCACGGACAGACACTGAAGCTTTCTTT

J: TRBJ1-1
D: -
size: once
V: TRBV6-5
CDR3: CASSYSTGWGDTEAFF
DNA: TGTGCCAGCAGTTATTCCACTGGCTGGGGAGACACTGAAGCTTTCTTT

J: TRBJ1-5
D: -
size: -
V: TRBV18
CDR3: CASSPGEGLVNQPQHF
DNA: TGTGCCAGCTCACCGGGGGAGGGGCTGGTTAATCAGCCCCAGCATTTT

J: TRBJ1-6
D: TRBD1
size: few
V: TRBV7-2
CDR3: CASSHGTGMYSPLHF
DNA: TGTGCCAGCAGTCACGGGACAGGGATGTATTCACCCCTCCACTTT

J: TRBJ1-2
D: -
size: -
V: TRBV29-1
CDR3: CSVSGQTNYGYTF
DNA: TGCAGCGTTTCTGGACAGACTAACTATGGCTACACCTTC

J: TRBJ1-2
D: TRBD1
size: -
V: TRBV6-6
CDR3: CASSLTSGTVAYGYTF
DNA: TGTGCCAGCAGTTTAACCTCCGGGACAGTAGCCTATGGCTACACCTTC

J: TRBJ2-2
D: TRBD2
size: -
V: TRBV7-3
CDR3: CASSVRASGGLNTGELFF
DNA: TGTGCCAGCAGCGTAAGGGCTAGCGGGGGGCTAAACACCGGGGAGCTGTTTTTT

J: TRBJ2-4
D: TRBD2
size: once
V: TRBV5-1
CDR3: CASSRRTSGGEGAKNIQYF
DNA: TGCGCCAGCAGCCGCCGGACTAGCGGGGGGGAAGGAGCCAAAAACATTCAGTACTTC

J: TRBJ2-5
D: TRBD2
size: few
V: TRBV10-2
CDR3: CASSVRSGGLRETQYF
DNA: TGCGCCAGCAGTGTCCGGAGCGGGGGGTTGAGGGAGACCCAGTACTTC

J: TRBJ1-5
D: -
size: -
V: TRBV5-1
CDR3: CASSLGPEVHQPQHF
DNA: TGCGCCAGCAGCTTGGGCCCTGAGGTCCATCAGCCCCAGCATTTT

J: TRBJ1-6
D: -
size: -
V: TRBV28
CDR3: CASSLGRGGRKNSPLHF
DNA: TGTGCCAGCAGTCTAGGTCGGGGGGGGCGAAAGAATTCACCCCTCCACTTT

J: TRBJ1-6
D: TRBD1
size: -
V: TRBV6-1
CDR3: CASSEVFSGTVHSPLHF
DNA: TGTGCCAGCAGTGAAGTATTCTCCGGGACAGTCCATTCACCCCTCCACTTT

J: TRBJ2-7
D: TRBD2
size: few
V: TRBV5-1
CDR3: CASSLGGGGAYEQYF
DNA: TGCGCCAGCAGCTTGGGAGGCGGGGGGGCCTACGAGCAGTACTTC

J: TRBJ1-1
D: -
size: -
V: TRBV5-1
CDR3: CASSLVPENTEAFF
DNA: TGCGCCAGCAGCTTGGTTCCAGAGAACACTGAAGCTTTCTTT

J: TRBJ2-7
D: -
size: -
V: TRBV30
CDR3: CAWSIQGYEQYF
DNA: TGTGCCTGGAGTATACAGGGATACGAGCAGTACTTC

J: TRBJ1-6
D: TRBD1
size: -
V: TRBV19
CDR3: CASSTTGVGSPLHF
DNA: TGTGCCAGTAGCACAACAGGGGTCGGATCACCCCTCCACTTT

J: TRBJ2-7
D: -
size: -
V: TRBV5-1
CDR3: CASSPRTEAGSYEQYF
DNA: TGCGCCAGCAGCCCGAGGACTGAGGCGGGGTCCTACGAGCAGTACTTC

J: TRBJ2-3
D: TRBD2
size: -
V: TRBV5-6
CDR3: CASSHSGGSTDTQYF
DNA: TGTGCCAGCAGCCATAGCGGGGGAAGCACAGATACGCAGTATTTT

J: TRBJ2-1
D: -
size: -
V: TRBV7-8
CDR3: CASSPAGQFYNEQFF
DNA: TGTGCCAGCAGCCCAGCCGGACAGTTCTACAATGAGCAGTTCTTC

J: TRBJ1-5
D: -
size: -
V: TRBV12-5
CDR3: CASGLEPTVPQHF
DNA: TGTGCTAGTGGTTTGGAACCGACAGTGCCCCAGCATTTT

J: TRBJ1-3
D: TRBD1
size: -
V: TRBV4-2
CDR3: CASSHLAGGWTGGTGNTIYF
DNA: TGTGCCAGCAGCCACCTCGCGGGGGGGTGGACAGGGGGTACAGGAAACACCATATATTTT

J: TRBJ2-5
D: TRBD2
size: -
V: TRBV7-6
CDR3: CASSLVAGGEGETQYF
DNA: TGTGCCAGCAGCTTAGTTGCGGGGGGCGAGGGGGAGACCCAGTACTTC

J: TRBJ2-2
D: TRBD2
size: -
V: TRBV30
CDR3: CAWKRGGGNTGELFF
DNA: TGTGCCTGGAAGCGGGGGGGCGGAAACACCGGGGAGCTGTTTTTT

J: TRBJ1-6
D: TRBD1
size: -
V: TRBV9
CDR3: CASSATGGAPLHF
DNA: TGTGCCAGCAGCGCGACAGGGGGAGCACCCCTCCACTTT

J: TRBJ2-6
D: TRBD1
size: -
V: TRBV2
CDR3: CASSGQGAGANVLTF
DNA: TGTGCCAGCAGTGGGCAGGGGGCTGGGGCCAACGTCCTGACTTTC

J: TRBJ2-1
D: TRBD1
size: once
V: TRBV18
CDR3: CASSPYRISRTGVYNEQFF
DNA: TGTGCCAGCTCACCGTACCGTATCAGTCGGACAGGGGTCTACAATGAGCAGTTCTTC

J: TRBJ2-2
D: -
size: -
V: TRBV7-2
CDR3: CASSALPLNTGELFF
DNA: TGTGCCAGCAGCGCGCTACCATTAAACACCGGGGAGCTGTTTTTT

J: TRBJ2-1
D: -
size: -
V: TRBV7-7
CDR3: CASSSSSYNEQFF
DNA: TGTGCCAGCAGCTCGAGCTCCTACAATGAGCAGTTCTTC

J: TRBJ2-7
D: TRBD1
size: -
V: TRBV19
CDR3: CASSIDGLQGVWEQYF
DNA: TGTGCCAGTAGTATAGATGGCTTACAGGGGGTTTGGGAGCAGTACTTC

J: TRBJ2-7
D: -
size: few
V: TRBV10-3
CDR3: CAIIGDNHYEQYF
DNA: TGTGCCATCATCGGGGACAATCACTACGAGCAGTACTTC